This is a list of T cell receptor beta chains from one sample in a study of blood T cell repertoires in COVID-19. The assay was immunoSEQ multiplex PCR, and TCRdb's table has in-frame clones only and misses some. The sample carries 150,000 to 200,000 clones, 88% recorded once. The sample consisted of PBMCs or T cells enriched from blood (not recorded which). All receptors derive from a young woman who had recovered from COVID-19. Both conserved end residues are part of each CDR3. Fields, in order: D gene, V gene, clone size, J gene, CDR3 protein, CDR3 DNA. The D gene is left open where the match is weak. The size of a clone is reported for some rows only, either as once, few or many, or as a class for expanded clones.

D gene: -
V gene: TRBV4-1
clone size: -
J gene: TRBJ2-7
CDR3 protein: CASSQDLAYEQYF
CDR3 DNA: TGCGCCAGCAGCCAAGATCTGGCATACGAGCAGTACTTC

D gene: -
V gene: TRBV6-5
clone size: -
J gene: TRBJ1-2
CDR3 protein: CASSSGQFVDGYTF
CDR3 DNA: TGTGCCAGCAGTTCCGGACAGTTCGTTGATGGCTACACCTTC

D gene: TRBD1
V gene: TRBV25-1
clone size: -
J gene: TRBJ1-1
CDR3 protein: CASSLHGQANTEAFF
CDR3 DNA: TGTGCCAGCAGTCTCCACGGACAGGCGAACACTGAAGCTTTCTTT

D gene: TRBD2
V gene: TRBV5-6
clone size: -
J gene: TRBJ2-1
CDR3 protein: CASSLLAGALDEQFF
CDR3 DNA: TGTGCCAGCAGCTTACTAGCGGGAGCTCTTGATGAGCAGTTCTTC

D gene: TRBD1
V gene: TRBV5-4
clone size: -
J gene: TRBJ2-7
CDR3 protein: CASSRGRIYEQYF
CDR3 DNA: TGTGCCAGCTCCAGGGGGCGAATTTACGAGCAGTACTTC

D gene: TRBD1
V gene: TRBV6-5
clone size: -
J gene: TRBJ1-1
CDR3 protein: CAGRDRGQAEAFF
CDR3 DNA: TGTGCCGGCCGGGACAGGGGGCAGGCTGAAGCTTTCTTT

D gene: TRBD1
V gene: TRBV18
clone size: -
J gene: TRBJ2-7
CDR3 protein: CASSPGDSSYEQYF
CDR3 DNA: TGTGCCAGCTCACCAGGGGACAGCTCCTACGAGCAGTACTTC

D gene: -
V gene: TRBV7-8
clone size: -
J gene: TRBJ2-7
CDR3 protein: CASSSNEKQYF
CDR3 DNA: TGTGCCAGCAGCTCCAATGAGAAGCAGTACTTC

D gene: TRBD2
V gene: TRBV18
clone size: -
J gene: TRBJ2-1
CDR3 protein: CASSPRSGRSYNEQFF
CDR3 DNA: TGTGCCAGCTCACCACGGAGCGGGAGGTCCTACAATGAGCAGTTCTTC

D gene: TRBD2
V gene: TRBV6-5
clone size: once
J gene: TRBJ2-2
CDR3 protein: CASSYGTSGGTGELFF
CDR3 DNA: TGTGCCAGCAGTTACGGGACTAGCGGGGGCACCGGGGAGCTGTTTTTT

D gene: -
V gene: TRBV7-9
clone size: -
J gene: TRBJ1-1
CDR3 protein: CASGPLRTEAFF
CDR3 DNA: TGTGCCAGTGGCCCCCTCCGAACTGAAGCTTTCTTT

D gene: -
V gene: TRBV11-1
clone size: -
J gene: TRBJ2-1
CDR3 protein: CASSLDHTKYNEQFF
CDR3 DNA: TGTGCCAGCAGCTTAGACCATACTAAATACAATGAGCAGTTCTTC

D gene: -
V gene: TRBV25-1
clone size: -
J gene: TRBJ2-7
CDR3 protein: CASSAGGPYEQYF
CDR3 DNA: TGTGCCAGCAGTGCCGGGGGACCCTACGAGCAGTACTTC

D gene: TRBD1
V gene: TRBV6-5
clone size: -
J gene: TRBJ2-2
CDR3 protein: CASNRGNTGELFF
CDR3 DNA: TGTGCCAGCAACAGGGGGAACACCGGGGAGCTGTTTTTT

D gene: TRBD1
V gene: TRBV5-4
clone size: once
J gene: TRBJ1-2
CDR3 protein: CASSSGQGRFGYTF
CDR3 DNA: TGTGCCAGCAGCTCGGGACAGGGGAGGTTCGGCTACACCTTC

D gene: -
V gene: TRBV29-1
clone size: -
J gene: TRBJ2-1
CDR3 protein: CSAEREEQFF
CDR3 DNA: TGCAGCGCAGAACGGGAGGAGCAGTTCTTC

D gene: TRBD2
V gene: TRBV7-6
clone size: -
J gene: TRBJ2-1
CDR3 protein: CASSPGSSGYNEQFF
CDR3 DNA: TGTGCCAGCAGCCCGGGGTCTAGCGGATACAATGAGCAGTTCTTC

D gene: -
V gene: TRBV6-5
clone size: once
J gene: TRBJ1-6
CDR3 protein: CASITGSSPLHF
CDR3 DNA: TGTGCCAGCATCACGGGGAGTTCACCCCTCCACTTT

D gene: -
V gene: TRBV19
clone size: -
J gene: TRBJ2-1
CDR3 protein: CASSISQGSRRWAEQFF
CDR3 DNA: TGTGCCAGTAGTATAAGTCAGGGCAGTCGAAGATGGGCTGAGCAGTTCTTC

D gene: TRBD1
V gene: TRBV19
clone size: -
J gene: TRBJ1-3
CDR3 protein: CASLQGAAGNTIYF
CDR3 DNA: TGTGCCAGTTTACAGGGGGCGGCTGGAAACACCATATATTTT

D gene: TRBD2
V gene: TRBV4-2
clone size: once
J gene: TRBJ2-7
CDR3 protein: CASSQEGTSGVYEQYF
CDR3 DNA: TGTGCCAGCAGCCAGGAGGGGACTAGCGGGGTTTACGAGCAGTACTTC

D gene: TRBD2
V gene: TRBV10-1
clone size: -
J gene: TRBJ2-1
CDR3 protein: CASSDGLAGGNEQFF
CDR3 DNA: TGCGCCAGCAGTGACGGTCTAGCGGGGGGGAATGAGCAGTTCTTC

D gene: -
V gene: TRBV6-5
clone size: few
J gene: TRBJ1-5
CDR3 protein: CASSLQDSNQPQHF
CDR3 DNA: TGTGCCAGCAGTTTACAAGATAGCAATCAGCCCCAGCATTTT

D gene: -
V gene: TRBV4-3
clone size: -
J gene: TRBJ1-3
CDR3 protein: CASSQDGARGNTIYF
CDR3 DNA: TGCGCCAGCAGCCAAGATGGGGCGCGAGGAAACACCATATATTTT

D gene: -
V gene: TRBV28
clone size: -
J gene: TRBJ1-5
CDR3 protein: CASSFLSRRSQPQHF
CDR3 DNA: TGTGCCAGCAGTTTTTTGTCGAGAAGAAGTCAGCCCCAGCATTTT

D gene: TRBD2
V gene: TRBV6-2/TRBV6-3
clone size: -
J gene: TRBJ2-2
CDR3 protein: CASRYSSGGNHGELFF
CDR3 DNA: TGTGCCAGCAGATACTCTAGCGGGGGGAATCACGGGGAGCTGTTTTTT

D gene: TRBD1
V gene: TRBV7-2
clone size: once
J gene: TRBJ1-3
CDR3 protein: CASSSWTGSYSGNTIYF
CDR3 DNA: TGTGCCAGCAGCTCCTGGACAGGGTCGTATAGTGGAAACACCATATATTTT

D gene: TRBD2
V gene: TRBV5-1
clone size: -
J gene: TRBJ2-3
CDR3 protein: CASSSLAGGTDTQYF
CDR3 DNA: TGCGCCAGCAGCTCACTAGCGGGGGGCACAGATACGCAGTATTTT